Listed below are T cell receptor beta chains from one sample, sequenced in a study of cytomegalovirus exposure and HLA in healthy donors. Sequenced by immunoSEQ multiplex PCR; TCRdb stores in-frame clones only, minus some. In the table there are some 140,000 clones, over 65% of which are singletons. The sample was PBMCs. The receptors stem from a man aged 25-45 years in good health and CMV-seronegative. CDR3s include the opening cysteine and the closing phenylalanine or tryptophan. The order of the fields is D gene, V gene, clone size, CDR3 length, J gene, CDR3 DNA, CDR3 protein. D genes are given only for firm matches. A row's size may be missing; if present it is once, few, many or a size class.

d_call: -
v_call: TRBV14
clone_size: once
cdr3_length: 13
j_call: TRBJ1-1
cdr3_nt: TGTGCCAGCAGCCAAGTGGGGGGGACTGAAGCTTTCTTT
cdr3_aa: CASSQVGGTEAFF

d_call: TRBD1
v_call: TRBV5-6
clone_size: -
cdr3_length: 16
j_call: TRBJ1-4
cdr3_nt: TGTGCCAGCAGCTTGGCCGCCGGGACAGGAAGGGGAAAACTGTTTTTT
cdr3_aa: CASSLAAGTGRGKLFF

d_call: -
v_call: TRBV5-1
clone_size: -
cdr3_length: 16
j_call: TRBJ2-2
cdr3_nt: TGCGCCAGCAGCTTGGCGCTAGCCGAGAACACCGGGGAGCTGTTTTTT
cdr3_aa: CASSLALAENTGELFF

d_call: -
v_call: TRBV28
clone_size: -
cdr3_length: 16
j_call: TRBJ2-1
cdr3_nt: TGTGCCAGCAGTTTAGGGGAGGAGGGATATACCAATGAGCAGTTCTTC
cdr3_aa: CASSLGEEGYTNEQFF

d_call: TRBD1
v_call: TRBV7-2
clone_size: -
cdr3_length: 14
j_call: TRBJ1-1
cdr3_nt: TGTGCCAGCAGCCTCCCGGACAGGGGTTATGAAGCTTTCTTT
cdr3_aa: CASSLPDRGYEAFF

d_call: -
v_call: TRBV4-3
clone_size: few
cdr3_length: 15
j_call: TRBJ1-1
cdr3_nt: TGCGCCAGCAGCCAAGTAGTTGGGGATTCCCAGGGAGCTTTCTTT
cdr3_aa: CASSQVVGDSQGAFF

d_call: TRBD1
v_call: TRBV11-1
clone_size: -
cdr3_length: 15
j_call: TRBJ2-3
cdr3_nt: TGTGCCAGCAGCCAGGACAGGGACCGGAGAGATACGCAGTATTTT
cdr3_aa: CASSQDRDRRDTQYF

d_call: TRBD1
v_call: TRBV28
clone_size: -
cdr3_length: 18
j_call: TRBJ2-6
cdr3_nt: TGTGCCAGCAGTTTTAGCACAGGGGGACTCTCTGGGGCCAACGTCCTGACTTTC
cdr3_aa: CASSFSTGGLSGANVLTF

d_call: -
v_call: TRBV5-4
clone_size: -
cdr3_length: 16
j_call: TRBJ2-1
cdr3_nt: TGTGCCAGCAGCATCTCCGGGTTTTCGGAGGACAATGAGCAGTTCTTC
cdr3_aa: CASSISGFSEDNEQFF

d_call: -
v_call: TRBV29-1
clone_size: -
cdr3_length: 10
j_call: TRBJ1-2
cdr3_nt: TGCAGCGTTGAAGATAGTGGCTACACCTTC
cdr3_aa: CSVEDSGYTF

d_call: -
v_call: TRBV7-6
clone_size: few
cdr3_length: 12
j_call: TRBJ2-7
cdr3_nt: TGTGCCAGCAGCTCCACAGCCTACGAGCAGTACTTC
cdr3_aa: CASSSTAYEQYF

d_call: TRBD1
v_call: TRBV28
clone_size: -
cdr3_length: 16
j_call: TRBJ1-5
cdr3_nt: TGTGCCAGCATTGGAGGTAACAGGGGCGGAAATCAGCCCCAGCATTTT
cdr3_aa: CASIGGNRGGNQPQHF

d_call: -
v_call: TRBV6-1
clone_size: -
cdr3_length: 15
j_call: TRBJ1-5
cdr3_nt: TGTGCCAGCAGTGTCACAGGAGATAGCAATCAGCCCCAGCATTTT
cdr3_aa: CASSVTGDSNQPQHF

d_call: TRBD1
v_call: TRBV27
clone_size: -
cdr3_length: 13
j_call: TRBJ1-1
cdr3_nt: TGTGCCAGCAGGTGGGCAGGGGGCACTGAAGCTTTCTTT
cdr3_aa: CASRWAGGTEAFF

d_call: -
v_call: TRBV30
clone_size: -
cdr3_length: 10
j_call: TRBJ2-2
cdr3_nt: TGTGCCTGGAGGGGCGCTCGGCTGTTTTTT
cdr3_aa: CAWRGARLFF

d_call: TRBD1
v_call: TRBV28
clone_size: -
cdr3_length: 18
j_call: TRBJ2-5
cdr3_nt: TGTGCCAGCAGTTACGTGGCGCCGGGACAGGGGTCCCCAGAGACCCAGTACTTC
cdr3_aa: CASSYVAPGQGSPETQYF

d_call: TRBD2
v_call: TRBV5-6
clone_size: -
cdr3_length: 15
j_call: TRBJ2-2
cdr3_nt: TGTGCCAGCAGCGTGGGACTAGCTGGGTCCGGGGAGCTGTTTTTT
cdr3_aa: CASSVGLAGSGELFF

d_call: -
v_call: TRBV6-6
clone_size: -
cdr3_length: 15
j_call: TRBJ1-5
cdr3_nt: TGTGCCAGCAGTTACTCTCGGGGTGCGGGACAGCCCCAGCATTTT
cdr3_aa: CASSYSRGAGQPQHF

d_call: TRBD1
v_call: TRBV15
clone_size: -
cdr3_length: 16
j_call: TRBJ2-5
cdr3_nt: TGTGCCACCAGCAGAGAAGAGACAGGGTTAGGAGAGACCCAGTACTTC
cdr3_aa: CATSREETGLGETQYF

d_call: -
v_call: TRBV10-3
clone_size: -
cdr3_length: 12
j_call: TRBJ1-6
cdr3_nt: TGTGCCATCAGTGATGCCGACAGGCCCCTCCACTTT
cdr3_aa: CAISDADRPLHF

d_call: TRBD2
v_call: TRBV13
clone_size: -
cdr3_length: 16
j_call: TRBJ2-5
cdr3_nt: TGTGCCAGCAGCCCTGGACTAGCGGGGGGCCAAGAGACCCAGTACTTC
cdr3_aa: CASSPGLAGGQETQYF

d_call: -
v_call: TRBV11-2
clone_size: -
cdr3_length: 13
j_call: TRBJ2-7
cdr3_nt: TGTGCCAGCAGCTTAGATCTTGTCTACGAGCAGTACTTC
cdr3_aa: CASSLDLVYEQYF

d_call: -
v_call: TRBV29-1
clone_size: -
cdr3_length: 11
j_call: TRBJ2-7
cdr3_nt: TGCAGCGTTGGGACACAATTCGAGCAGTACTTC
cdr3_aa: CSVGTQFEQYF

d_call: -
v_call: TRBV5-1
clone_size: few
cdr3_length: 16
j_call: TRBJ2-1
cdr3_nt: TGCGCCAGCAGCTTGATCGTTGGGAGCTCCTACAATGAGCAGTTCTTC
cdr3_aa: CASSLIVGSSYNEQFF

d_call: TRBD2
v_call: TRBV7-9
clone_size: -
cdr3_length: 16
j_call: TRBJ2-5
cdr3_nt: TGTGCCAGAGAACAAACCGGGACTAGCGGGGTGGAGACCCAGTACTTC
cdr3_aa: CAREQTGTSGVETQYF

d_call: TRBD1
v_call: TRBV9
clone_size: -
cdr3_length: 16
j_call: TRBJ1-5
cdr3_nt: TGTGCCAGCAGCGTACTGGACAGGGGTGGCAATCAGCCCCAGCATTTT
cdr3_aa: CASSVLDRGGNQPQHF

d_call: -
v_call: TRBV7-6
clone_size: -
cdr3_length: 16
j_call: TRBJ1-3
cdr3_nt: TGTGCCAGCAGCCCTTACCAGGGAGGCTCTGGAAACACCATATATTTT
cdr3_aa: CASSPYQGGSGNTIYF

d_call: -
v_call: TRBV19
clone_size: -
cdr3_length: 13
j_call: TRBJ1-2
cdr3_nt: TGTGCCAGTAGTATATCAGCGATCTATGGCTACCCCTTC
cdr3_aa: CASSISAIYGYPF

d_call: TRBD2
v_call: TRBV5-1
clone_size: -
cdr3_length: 16
j_call: TRBJ2-1
cdr3_nt: TGCGCCAGCAGCTCCGCCCAGACTAGCGGGGGAAATGAGCAGTTCTTC
cdr3_aa: CASSSAQTSGGNEQFF

d_call: -
v_call: TRBV7-6
clone_size: few
cdr3_length: 12
j_call: TRBJ2-5
cdr3_nt: TGTGCCAGCAGCCCACAGAAAGAGACCCAGTACTTC
cdr3_aa: CASSPQKETQYF

d_call: TRBD1
v_call: TRBV5-4
clone_size: -
cdr3_length: 16
j_call: TRBJ1-4
cdr3_nt: TGTGCCAGCAGCTTGGTTTCCGGGACAGGGGATGAAAAACTGTTTTTT
cdr3_aa: CASSLVSGTGDEKLFF

d_call: TRBD1
v_call: TRBV28
clone_size: once
cdr3_length: 14
j_call: TRBJ1-1
cdr3_nt: TGTGCCAGCAGTGCCGGGACAGGGGGCGGTGAAGCTTTCTTT
cdr3_aa: CASSAGTGGGEAFF

d_call: -
v_call: TRBV6-6
clone_size: -
cdr3_length: 16
j_call: TRBJ1-4
cdr3_nt: TGTGCCAGCAGTGCCCGTACTGGTTCAACTAATGAAAAACTGTTTTTT
cdr3_aa: CASSARTGSTNEKLFF

d_call: TRBD2
v_call: TRBV11-2
clone_size: -
cdr3_length: 16
j_call: TRBJ2-5
cdr3_nt: TGTGCCAGCAGCTCCCCGCTAGCGGAGATACAAGAGACCCAGTACTTC
cdr3_aa: CASSSPLAEIQETQYF

d_call: -
v_call: TRBV18
clone_size: once
cdr3_length: 12
j_call: TRBJ2-3
cdr3_nt: TGTGCCAGCTCACCAAGAGAAGATACGCAGTATTTT
cdr3_aa: CASSPREDTQYF

d_call: -
v_call: TRBV4-3
clone_size: -
cdr3_length: 14
j_call: TRBJ1-5
cdr3_nt: TGCGCCAGCAGCCCCGAGGAGAGCAATCAGCCCCAGCATTTT
cdr3_aa: CASSPEESNQPQHF

d_call: TRBD1
v_call: TRBV7-6
clone_size: once
cdr3_length: 17
j_call: TRBJ1-6
cdr3_nt: TGTGCCAGCAGCTCGGGACAGGGGGGGGTTATCGGTTCACCCCTCCACTTT
cdr3_aa: CASSSGQGGVIGSPLHF